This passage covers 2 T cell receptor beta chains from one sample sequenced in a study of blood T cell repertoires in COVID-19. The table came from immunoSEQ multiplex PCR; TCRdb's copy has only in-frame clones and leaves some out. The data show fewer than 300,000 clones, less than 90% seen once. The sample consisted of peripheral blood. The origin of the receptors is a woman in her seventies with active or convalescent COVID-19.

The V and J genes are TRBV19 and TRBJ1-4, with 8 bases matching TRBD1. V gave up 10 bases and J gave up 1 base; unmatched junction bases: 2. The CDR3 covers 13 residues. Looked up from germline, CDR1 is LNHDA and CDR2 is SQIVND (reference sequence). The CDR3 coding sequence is TGTGCCACCGGACAGGGAACTAATGAAAAACTGTTTTTT. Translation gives CATGQGTNEKLFF.

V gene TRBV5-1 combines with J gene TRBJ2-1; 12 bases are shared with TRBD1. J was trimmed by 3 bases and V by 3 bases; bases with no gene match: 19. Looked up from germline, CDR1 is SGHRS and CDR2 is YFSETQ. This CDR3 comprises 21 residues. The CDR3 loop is CASSSPTLGGQGALYYNEQFF. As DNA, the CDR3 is TGCGCCAGCAGCTCGCCTACCCTAGGGGGACAGGGGGCCCTTTACTACAATGAGCAGTTCTTC.